These T cell receptor beta chains were read from a single sample in a study of T cell therapy after organ transplantation. Method: immunoSEQ multiplex PCR; TCRdb's copy keeps in-frame clones and lacks some. The repertoire consists of some 47,000 clones, with about 94% occurring once and the leading ten covering around 3.1%. Which antigens these TCRs recognize remains unknown. The sample here was CD8+ T cells from blood, taken before autologous CMV-specific T cell therapy. These receptors all come from a human patient who had received a solid organ transplant and had CMV disease. Each CDR3 is given with its conserved first and last residue. A D gene is named only where the DNA matches it firmly. Some rows mark clone size as missing; the rest say once, few, many or name a class of expanded clone.

d_call,j_call,v_call,clone_size,cdr3_aa,cdr3_nt
NA,TRBJ2-3,TRBV7-9,NA,CATPQEGGEDTQYF,TGTGCCACCCCACAGGAGGGGGGGGAAGATACGCAGTATTTT
NA,TRBJ1-5,TRBV27,NA,CASSQSNQPQHF,TGTGCCAGCAGTCAAAGCAATCAGCCCCAGCATTTT
NA,TRBJ2-7,TRBV4-1,NA,CASSQGTGTYSYEQYF,TGCGCCAGCAGCCAGGGAACAGGGACGTACTCCTACGAGCAGTACTTC
TRBD1,TRBJ2-5,TRBV6-5,NA,CASSLGQGETQYF,TGTGCCAGCAGTTTGGGACAGGGAGAGACCCAGTACTTC
NA,TRBJ2-1,TRBV5-4,once,CASSLDGDAYNEQFF,TGTGCCAGCAGCTTGGACGGGGATGCCTACAATGAGCAGTTCTTC
NA,TRBJ2-7,TRBV11-2,NA,CASSYKRDRVDYEQYF,TGTGCCAGCAGCTACAAACGCGACCGAGTGGACTACGAGCAGTACTTC
TRBD2,TRBJ2-1,TRBV2,NA,CASSSSDSGRGGNEQFF,TGTGCCAGCAGTTCCTCTGATAGCGGGAGGGGTGGTAATGAGCAGTTCTTC
NA,TRBJ1-1,TRBV7-8,NA,CASSLVGGEAFF,TGTGCCAGCAGCTTAGTAGGTGGGGAGGCTTTCTTT
TRBD1,TRBJ1-1,TRBV29-1,NA,CSVGGDRENEAFF,TGCAGCGTGGGGGGAGACAGGGAGAATGAAGCTTTCTTT
NA,TRBJ2-1,TRBV6-1,NA,CASSEAGLIKGPNEQFF,TGTGCCAGCAGTGAAGCCGGACTAATCAAGGGGCCCAATGAGCAGTTCTTC
NA,TRBJ1-2,TRBV5-6,NA,CASSGSDYGYTF,TGTGCCAGCAGCGGGAGTGACTATGGCTACACCTTC
NA,TRBJ2-5,TRBV6-1,NA,CASSELATHDGETQYF,TGTGCCAGCAGTGAACTAGCCACCCACGATGGGGAGACCCAGTACTTC
NA,TRBJ2-2,TRBV7-3,NA,CASRPHQNTGELFF,TGTGCCAGCAGGCCTCATCAGAACACCGGGGAGCTGTTTTTT
TRBD1,TRBJ1-1,TRBV5-1,NA,CASSLVGGGRNTEAFF,TGCGCCAGCAGCTTGGTCGGAGGGGGCAGGAACACTGAAGCTTTCTTT
NA,TRBJ2-7,TRBV13,NA,CASSFLTETYEQYF,TGTGCCAGCAGCTTCTTGACGGAAACCTACGAGCAGTACTTC
NA,TRBJ2-7,TRBV10-2,NA,CASTAGKAYEQYF,TGCGCCAGCACTGCAGGGAAAGCCTACGAGCAGTACTTC
TRBD2,TRBJ2-7,TRBV4-1,NA,CASSPNEGTTPYEQYF,TGCGCCAGCAGTCCGAATGAAGGGACTACTCCCTACGAGCAGTACTTC
NA,TRBJ2-1,TRBV4-1,NA,CASSEQTRGYNEQFF,TGCGCCAGCAGCGAACAGACTCGGGGGTACAATGAGCAGTTCTTC
NA,TRBJ1-2,TRBV5-4,NA,CASSVTGGEVSGYTF,TGTGCCAGCAGCGTAACTGGAGGGGAGGTCAGTGGCTACACCTTC
NA,TRBJ1-1,TRBV10-3,NA,CAISEGGRGEGTEAFF,TGTGCCATCAGTGAGGGGGGCAGGGGAGAAGGCACTGAAGCTTTCTTT
NA,TRBJ2-2,TRBV9,NA,CASSVEGRTGELFF,TGTGCCAGCAGCGTAGAGGGCAGAACCGGGGAGCTGTTTTTT
NA,TRBJ2-1,TRBV6-4,NA,CASSDSENEQFF,TGTGCCAGCAGTGACTCGGAGAATGAGCAGTTCTTC
TRBD2,TRBJ2-3,TRBV27,once,CASCSGGQATYF,TGTGCCAGCTGTAGCGGGGGGCAGGCTACGTATTTT
NA,TRBJ1-5,TRBV2,NA,CAKPGSGRWSNQPQHF,TGTGCTAAGCCGGGCTCCGGGAGGTGGAGCAATCAGCCCCAGCATTTT
NA,TRBJ2-6,TRBV15,NA,CATSESTGANVLTF,TGTGCCACCAGTGAAAGCACTGGGGCCAACGTCCTGACTTTC
NA,TRBJ1-2,TRBV10-1,NA,CASSGPRGYGYTF,TGCGCCAGCAGTGGGCCCCGGGGCTATGGCTATACCTTC